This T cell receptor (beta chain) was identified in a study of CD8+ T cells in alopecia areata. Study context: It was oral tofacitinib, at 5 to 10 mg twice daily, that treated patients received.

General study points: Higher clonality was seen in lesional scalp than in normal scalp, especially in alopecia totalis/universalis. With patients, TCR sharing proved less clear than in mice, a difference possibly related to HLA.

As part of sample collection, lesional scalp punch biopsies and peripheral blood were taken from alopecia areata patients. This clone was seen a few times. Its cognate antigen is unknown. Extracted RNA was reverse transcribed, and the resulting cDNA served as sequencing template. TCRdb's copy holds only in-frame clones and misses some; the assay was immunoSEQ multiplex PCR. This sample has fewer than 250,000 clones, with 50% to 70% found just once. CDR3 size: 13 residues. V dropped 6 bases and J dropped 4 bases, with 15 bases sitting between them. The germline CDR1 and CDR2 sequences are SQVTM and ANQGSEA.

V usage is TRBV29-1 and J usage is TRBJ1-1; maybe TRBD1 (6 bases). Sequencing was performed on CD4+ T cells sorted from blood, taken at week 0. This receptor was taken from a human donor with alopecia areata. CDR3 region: CSVENNRATEAFF. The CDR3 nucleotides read TGCAGCGTCGAAAACAACAGGGCCACTGAAGCTTTCTTT. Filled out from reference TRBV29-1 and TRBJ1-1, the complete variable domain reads SAVISQKPSRDICQRGTSLTIQCQVDSQVTMMFWYRQQPGQSLTLIATANQGSEATYESGFVIDKFPISRPNLTFSTLTVSNMSPEDSSIYLCSVENNRATEAFFGQGTRLTVV.